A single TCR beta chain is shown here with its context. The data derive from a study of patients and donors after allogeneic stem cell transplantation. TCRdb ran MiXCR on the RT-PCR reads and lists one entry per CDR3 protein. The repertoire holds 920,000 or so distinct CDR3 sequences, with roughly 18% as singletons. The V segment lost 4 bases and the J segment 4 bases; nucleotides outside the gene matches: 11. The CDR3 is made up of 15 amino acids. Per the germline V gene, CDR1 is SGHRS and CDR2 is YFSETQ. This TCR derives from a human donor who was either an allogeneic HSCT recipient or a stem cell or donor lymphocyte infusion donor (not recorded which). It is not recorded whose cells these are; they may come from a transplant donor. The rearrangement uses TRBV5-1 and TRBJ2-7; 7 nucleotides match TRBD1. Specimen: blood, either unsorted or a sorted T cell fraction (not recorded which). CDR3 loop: CASSPHRDSSYEQYF. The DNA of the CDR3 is TGCGCCAGCAGCCCGCACCGGGACAGTTCTTACGAGCAGTACTTC.